This entry lists 20 T cell receptor beta chains sequenced from one sample in a study of shared clonotypes between healthy human individuals. Produced via immunoSEQ multiplex PCR; TCRdb's table is partial and in-frame only. The sample holds 1.5 million to 1.9 million clones, 95% to 99% seen once. Sequenced: naive CD4+ T cells sorted from blood. Subset meaning: CD45RA+ positively selected. All receptors derive from a man aged 25-40 years in good health.

V and J are TRBV1 and TRBJ2-6; the table's D call TRBD1 went unverified against the DNA. TRBV1 is a documented pseudogene. This CDR3 spans 17 amino acids. The CDR3, as DNA: TGCACCAGCAGGTGTTATTGTGCACAAAGTCGGGCCAACGTCCTGACTTTC. Translation: CTSRCYCAQSRANVLTF.

J is TRBJ2-7 and V is TRBV18; 7 bases map to TRBD1. In germline, CDR1 is KGHSH, CDR2 LQKENI. Trimming removed 3 bases from V and 0 bases from J; junction bases left unmatched: 5. This CDR3 region has 15 residues. The CDR3 DNA follows: TGTGCCAGCTCACCGAGCAGGGGGAGCTCCTACGAGCAGTACTTC. It codes for CASSPSRGSSYEQYF.

V is TRBV5-6 and J is TRBJ2-1; no firm D call. V was clipped by 4 bases and J by 9 bases, with 11 bases between them. The CDR3 is 12 amino acids. CDR1 SGHDT and CDR2 YYEEEE come from the germline V gene. DNA of the CDR3: TGTGCCAGCAGCGGGCGTTTTGGTGAGCAGTTCTTC. Residues: CASSGRFGEQFF.

The count of this clone is one. V and J are TRBV5-4 and TRBJ1-4; D not certain. Germline lookup yields CDR1 SGHNT and CDR2 YYREEE (reference sequence). CDR3 length equals 13 residues. Trimming left V 4 bases short and J 8 bases short, with 12 bases between. The CDR3 nucleotides read TGTGCCAGCAGCGCCAGCACTTCCGAAAAACTGTTTTTT. As protein: CASSASTSEKLFF. The complete variable domain, with remaining parts taken from reference TRBV5-4 and TRBJ1-4, reads ETGVTQSPTHLIKTRGQQVTLRCSSQSGHNTVSWYQQALGQGPQFIFQYYREEENGRGNFPPRFSGLQFPNYSSELNVNALELDDSALYLCASSASTSEKLFFGSGTQLSVL.

In DNA, the CDR3 is TGTGCCAGCAGTTTCCTCCGGGGGCTTGATCAGCCCCAGCATTTT. Amino acids: CASSFLRGLDQPQHF. The chain carries TRBV28 and TRBJ1-5; the D gene is possibly TRBD1 (6 bases). Germline CDR1 MDHEN, CDR2 SYDVKM. CDR3 length equals 15 residues. Trimming removed 3 bases at V and 5 bases at J, with 14 bases between.

This chain uses TRBV6-5 with TRBJ2-3; 11 positions agree with TRBD1. The germline CDR1 and CDR2 sequences are MNHEY and SVGAGI. The CDR3 length is 14 residues. V shed 9 bases and J 5 bases; nucleotides not matched to a gene: 7. The CDR3 DNA reads as TGTGCCAGTTACGGACAGGGGGCGGGAGATACGCAGTATTTT. Translating it yields CASYGQGAGDTQYF.

In this sample, this clone turned up once. This chain uses TRBV18 with TRBJ2-1, with D unresolved. The germline gives CDR1 KGHSH, CDR2 LQKENI. With 0 bases removed from V and 8 bases from J, the gap between germline ends came to 11 bases. CDR3 length: 14 residues. The CDR3 spells CASSPPSGIHEQFF. CDR3 nucleotides: TGTGCCAGCTCACCACCTTCGGGCATCCATGAGCAGTTCTTC.

The CDR3 DNA reads as TGTGCCAGTAGTACTGGCGGGCAGAGCCAAGAGACCCAGTACTTC. The encoded protein is CASSTGGQSQETQYF. The V and J genes are TRBV19 and TRBJ2-5; D may be TRBD2 (5 bases). This CDR3 comprises 15 residues. Germline CDR1 reads LNHDA; CDR2 reads SQIVND (reference sequence). Trimming took off 4 bases at V and 1 base at J, with 13 bases between the two ends.

This rearrangement joins TRBV5-1 to TRBJ2-1, with TRBD1 matching over 9 bases. The length of the CDR3 is 13 residues. V lost 7 bases and J lost 4; bases outside the gene matches: 3. Germline CDR1 is SGHRS and CDR2 is YFSETQ. CDR3 in DNA: TGCGCCAGCGGACAGGGGCGTTACAATGAGCAGTTCTTC. Translated: CASGQGRYNEQFF.

The genes are TRBV11-2 and TRBJ2-7; D call uncertain. This CDR3 contains 13 residues. CDR1 and CDR2 from the germline V gene are SGHAT and FQNNGV. V was clipped by 4 bases and J by 4 bases, with 11 bases between them. The CDR3 DNA follows: TGTGCCAGCAGCTCAACCGACGGATACGAGCAGTACTTC. It codes for CASSSTDGYEQYF. Full variable domain (remainder filled in from reference TRBV11-2 and TRBJ2-7): EAGVAQSPRYKIIEKRQSVAFWCNPISGHATLYWYQQILGQGPKLLIQFQNNGVVDDSQLPKDRFSAERLKGVDSTLKIQPAKLEDSAVYLCASSSTDGYEQYFGPGTRLTVT.

This rearrangement joins TRBV5-1 to TRBJ2-1, with 13 bases aligning to TRBD2. The germline V gene has CDR1 SGHRS and CDR2 YFSETQ. This CDR3 is 18 amino acids long. V trimming: 5 bases; J trimming: 0 bases; junction bases outside the gene matches: 8. CDR3 bases: TGCGCCAGCAGGCCGGGACTAGCGGGGTCATCCTCCTACAATGAGCAGTTCTTC. Its protein is CASRPGLAGSSSYNEQFF.

The chain recombines TRBV18 with TRBJ1-5, with TRBD1 identical over 9 bases. The CDR3 covers 16 residues. J was trimmed by 6 bases and V by 5 bases; bases with no gene match: 11. Germline V gene data show CDR1 as KGHSH and CDR2 as LQKENI. The CDR3 DNA follows: TGTGCCAGCTCATCTTACGGACAGGGGCAGGGTCAGCCCCAGCATTTT. Translation: CASSSYGQGQGQPQHF.

V gene TRBV5-6 combines with J gene TRBJ2-1; D ambiguous. V was cut by 0 bases and J by 2 bases, with 12 bases left in between. The CDR3 loop spans 16 amino acids. Per germline, CDR1 SGHDT and CDR2 YYEEEE. CDR3 nucleotide sequence: TGTGCCAGCAGCTTGGGGGGTGGTTATACCTACAATGAGCAGTTCTTC. This translates into CASSLGGGYTYNEQFF.

The rearrangement joins TRBV15 to TRBJ1-2, with D unresolved. CDR3 length: 17 amino acids. Germline V gives CDR1 LNHNV, CDR2 YYDKDF (reference sequence). Trimming took off 2 bases at V and 3 bases at J, with 19 bases between the two ends. The CDR3 nucleotides are TGTGCCACCAGCAGAACCCCCACACTCCGATCCGACTATGGCTACACCTTC. Amino acids: CATSRTPTLRSDYGYTF.

The chain links TRBV9 to TRBJ2-3; TRBD2 matches at 10 bases. Germline loops: CDR1 SGDLS, CDR2 YYNGEE. This CDR3 has 18 amino acids. Trimming removed 4 bases from V and 0 bases from J; junction bases left unmatched: 11. The DNA for the CDR3 is TGTGCCAGCAGCCCGGCGACTAGCGGGCGTCCTAGCACAGATACGCAGTATTTT. Translating gives CASSPATSGRPSTDTQYF.

This clone occurred once. The chain is built from TRBV10-2 and TRBJ1-2; maybe TRBD1 (5 bases). Trimming removed 8 bases at V and 4 bases at J, with 14 bases between. This CDR3 is built from 13 residues. The germline gives CDR1 WSHSY, CDR2 SAAADI. This chain's CDR3 is CASRGEWVYGYTF. The CDR3 nucleotides read TGCGCCAGCCGGGGGGAATGGGTCTATGGCTACACCTTC.

V gene TRBV6-1 combines with J gene TRBJ2-3, with TRBD2 matching 10 bases. Germline CDR1 MNHNS, CDR2 SASEGT. The CDR3 has 15 residues. V was pared by 5 bases and J by 4 bases, with 6 bases of the junction left unmatched. The CDR3 protein is CASSSSGRSADTQYF. In nucleotides, the CDR3 is TGTGCCAGCAGTAGTAGCGGGAGGAGCGCAGATACGCAGTATTTT.

The V gene is TRBV7-2, the J gene TRBJ2-5; D tentatively fits TRBD1 or TRBD2 (5 bases each). The CDR3 totals 16 residues. CDR1 is SGHTA and CDR2 is FQGNSA in the germline V gene. Trimming took off 4 bases at V and 4 bases at J, with 19 bases between the two ends. The CDR3 region is CASSWQRGRPLETQYF. The CDR3 nucleotides read TGTGCCAGCAGCTGGCAACGGGGACGGCCGTTAGAGACCCAGTACTTC.

V usage is TRBV21-1 and J usage is TRBJ2-2; TRBD1, the table's D call, was not compared with the DNA. TRBV21-1 is marked as a pseudogene. CDR3 length equals 17 residues. The CDR3 is CASSKFAGVVRTGELFF. The CDR3 bases are TGTGCCAGCAGCAAATTTGCAGGGGTGGTCCGTACCGGGGAGCTGTTTTTT.

V usage is TRBV19 and J usage is TRBJ2-1; perhaps TRBD1 as D (6 bases). This CDR3 contains 15 residues. Trimming shortened V by 5 bases and J by 2 bases, and 13 bases separated the two germline ends. Germline V gene data show CDR1 as LNHDA and CDR2 as SQIVND (reference sequence). The CDR3 loop reads CASSVRDTAYNEQFF. DNA for the CDR3: TGTGCCAGTAGTGTCCGGGACACGGCCTACAATGAGCAGTTCTTC.